This T cell receptor beta chain was identified during a study of T cell changes during pregnancy in multiple sclerosis. The protocol was immunoSEQ multiplex PCR, while the TCRdb copy is restricted to in-frame clones and leaves out a portion. The sample lists 30,000 to 45,000 clones; 91% were seen once. This TCR came from a female donor with multiple sclerosis, enrolled in a pregnancy study. Specimen: CD8+ T cells from peripheral blood mononuclear cells, collected after pregnancy.

The DNA for the CDR3 is TGTGCCAGCAGTGACGGAGGTGATGAGCAGTTCTTC. Amino acids: CASSDGGDEQFF. This chain links TRBV2 with TRBJ2-1; maybe TRBD2 (5 bases). This CDR3 is built from 12 residues. V was trimmed by 3 bases and J by 8 bases, leaving 8 bases between them. Germline values: CDR1 SNHLY, CDR2 FYNNEI.